This T cell receptor (beta chain) is drawn from a study of blood T cell repertoires in COVID-19. Study as a whole: Samples taken during acute and convalescent COVID-19 were collected in the United States, Italy and Spain. PBMCs, B-cell-depleted T cells, or T cells provided the cDNA or gDNA that made up the material.

The CDR3 runs 13 residues. V lost 2 bases and J 2 bases, leaving 9 bases between the germline ends. Germline loops: CDR1 SQVTM, CDR2 ANQGSEA. Under the authors' procedure: Nucleated cell number was recorded as an estimate derived from reference gene primer amplification. Profiled with immunoSEQ multiplex PCR; TCRdb holds only in-frame clones, not every one. That table is the source of V, J and clone size, and D and trimming were worked out from the DNA. The profile covers 200,000 to 250,000 clones, with roughly 83% appearing a single time and 7.5% to 10% taken by the ten largest. The chain employs TRBV29-1 and TRBJ1-1; tentatively, D is TRBD1 (6 bases). Sequencing used peripheral blood. The clonotype comes from a man aged 80 or over with acute or convalescent COVID-19. The CDR3 protein is CSVEKGTNTEAFF. For the CDR3, the DNA is TGCAGCGTTGAAAAAGGGACAAACACTGAAGCTTTCTTT.